This T cell receptor (beta chain) is from a study of technical replicates of blood from a handful of donors (dated by TCRdb to about 2017). The CDR1 and CDR2 encoded by the germline V gene are SNHLY and FYNNEI. CDR3 length: 19 amino acids, cysteine to phenylalanine. The CDR3 DNA has 57 bases and is translated from base 1. For this chain, trimming is 3 bases at the V end and 5 bases at the J end, and the number of junction bases without a gene match is 18. Points on this clone: What antigen it recognizes has not been identified. Qualities for individual bases were not recorded, and no much larger clone is one base off.

Library preparation was by the immunoSEQ multiplex PCR assay. Imported from immuneACCESS, the table was reduced by TCRdb to in-frame sequences with V and J called. These copies leave out some clones; in studies compared against another copy, an unresolved V gene accounts for under half, and the cause of the remainder is not known. The sample table contains approximately 94,000 clones; only one count was recorded for about 95% of them. The top ten clones comprise 0.36% of the sample. The sample was T cells isolated from PBMCs. The chain employs TRBV2 and TRBJ2-5, with 10 bases aligning to TRBD2. This receptor was taken from a human donor in good health. CDR3 reads: CASSDEGGPASGRRETQYF. The DNA sequence reads TGTGCCAGCAGTGATGAGGGGGGCCCTGCTAGCGGGAGAAGGGAGACCCAGTACTTC.